Listed below are T cell receptor beta chains from one sample, sequenced in a study of post-analysis software for immune sequencing data. TCRdb re-analysed the PCR reads in MiXCR, keeping a single row per CDR3 protein. This table has approximately 460,000 distinct CDR3 sequences, 45% appearing once. Sequenced input: blood. Receptor source: a girl aged 5-17 years with multiple sclerosis. CDR3s include the opening cysteine and the closing phenylalanine or tryptophan. Each record gives: clone size, D gene, V gene, J gene, CDR3 DNA, CDR3 protein. D genes are given only for firm matches. Where a row states a size, it is once, few, many or the class of an expanded clone; other rows omit it.

clone_size: NA; d_call: NA; v_call: TRBV30; j_call: TRBJ1-1; cdr3_nt: TGTGCCTGGCGTGAGGCGGCAGGGATAAGTGAAGCTTTCTTT; cdr3_aa: CAWREAAGISEAFF
clone_size: NA; d_call: NA; v_call: TRBV10-3; j_call: TRBJ2-7; cdr3_nt: TGTGCCATTCAACGTACAGGGGAGGCCATCTACGAGCAGTACTTC; cdr3_aa: CAIQRTGEAIYEQYF
clone_size: NA; d_call: NA; v_call: TRBV7-2; j_call: TRBJ2-3; cdr3_nt: TGTGCCAGCAGCTTAACCGAAGTAGCGGCGCCAGATACGCAGTATTTT; cdr3_aa: CASSLTEVAAPDTQYF
clone_size: few; d_call: NA; v_call: TRBV5-5; j_call: TRBJ2-5; cdr3_nt: TGTGCCAGCAGCTTGGGGGACGTGGGGGTCCAAGAGACCCAGTACTTC; cdr3_aa: CASSLGDVGVQETQYF
clone_size: NA; d_call: NA; v_call: TRBV29-1; j_call: TRBJ1-1; cdr3_nt: TGCAGCGTTGAAGCCCTTTTGAGCACTGAAGCTTTCTTT; cdr3_aa: CSVEALLSTEAFF
clone_size: NA; d_call: TRBD2; v_call: TRBV15; j_call: TRBJ2-3; cdr3_nt: TGTGCCACCAGCAGAGGTAGCGGGGGAGGCCCAGATACGCAGTATTTT; cdr3_aa: CATSRGSGGGPDTQYF
clone_size: few; d_call: TRBD1; v_call: TRBV7-9; j_call: TRBJ2-7; cdr3_nt: TGTGCCAGCAGCACACAGGGGGCGACTTTAAGCTCCTACGAGCAGTACTTC; cdr3_aa: CASSTQGATLSSYEQYF
clone_size: NA; d_call: NA; v_call: TRBV20-1; j_call: TRBJ2-3; cdr3_nt: TGCAGTGCTGGTTACGCGCTCGGAGATACGCAGTATTTT; cdr3_aa: CSAGYALGDTQYF
clone_size: few; d_call: TRBD1; v_call: TRBV28; j_call: TRBJ2-5; cdr3_nt: TGTGCCAGCAGCGGGACAGGGGGATTATCAAAGGAGACCCAGTACTTC; cdr3_aa: CASSGTGGLSKETQYF
clone_size: once; d_call: TRBD2; v_call: TRBV7-2; j_call: TRBJ2-3; cdr3_nt: TGTGCCAGCAGCTTACAGCGGGGGGGAGATACGCAGTATTTT; cdr3_aa: CASSLQRGGDTQYF
clone_size: NA; d_call: TRBD1; v_call: TRBV6-6; j_call: TRBJ1-5; cdr3_nt: TGTGCCAGCAGCCCGGGACAGGGGTTAAGCAATCAGCCCCAGCATTTT; cdr3_aa: CASSPGQGLSNQPQHF
clone_size: few; d_call: NA; v_call: TRBV7-6; j_call: TRBJ2-5; cdr3_nt: TGTGCCAGCAGCTTGGAGAGTTTAGAAGAGACCCAGTACTTC; cdr3_aa: CASSLESLEETQYF
clone_size: NA; d_call: TRBD2; v_call: TRBV20-1; j_call: TRBJ2-7; cdr3_nt: TGCAGTGCTAGGGAAAACACCGGACTAGCGGGGGCAACTTACGAGCAGTACTTC; cdr3_aa: CSARENTGLAGATYEQYF
clone_size: NA; d_call: TRBD2; v_call: TRBV7-2; j_call: TRBJ2-5; cdr3_nt: TGTGCCAGCAGCCTAAGCGGGGAGCACGAGACCCAGTACTTT; cdr3_aa: CASSLSGEHETQYF
clone_size: NA; d_call: NA; v_call: TRBV5-1; j_call: TRBJ1-2; cdr3_nt: TGCGCCAGCAGCGACAGTATCTATGGCTACACCTTC; cdr3_aa: CASSDSIYGYTF
clone_size: NA; d_call: NA; v_call: TRBV7-3; j_call: TRBJ1-1; cdr3_nt: TGTGCCAGCAGAGCCAAGATGAACACTGAAGCTTTCTTT; cdr3_aa: CASRAKMNTEAFF
clone_size: few; d_call: TRBD1; v_call: TRBV4-1; j_call: TRBJ2-7; cdr3_nt: TGCGCCAGCAGCCAAGAAGGGACAGGGCGATATTCCTACGAGCAGTACTTC; cdr3_aa: CASSQEGTGRYSYEQYF
clone_size: few; d_call: NA; v_call: TRBV7-3; j_call: TRBJ2-7; cdr3_nt: TGTGCCAGCAGCTTAAGTAGGGGAGGCGAGCAGTACTTC; cdr3_aa: CASSLSRGGEQYF
clone_size: few; d_call: NA; v_call: TRBV15; j_call: TRBJ2-1; cdr3_nt: TGTGCCACCAGCAACTTATCCCCCTCCTACAATGAGCAGTTCTTC; cdr3_aa: CATSNLSPSYNEQFF
clone_size: NA; d_call: NA; v_call: TRBV28; j_call: TRBJ1-2; cdr3_nt: TGTGCCAGCAATCTGGGGGCGCGCGTTTCAGTAGACTATGGCTACACCTTC; cdr3_aa: CASNLGARVSVDYGYTF
clone_size: NA; d_call: TRBD1; v_call: TRBV15; j_call: TRBJ2-7; cdr3_nt: TGTGCCACCAGCAGAGGAGTCACAGGGGGCTCCTACGAGCAGTACTTC; cdr3_aa: CATSRGVTGGSYEQYF
clone_size: few; d_call: NA; v_call: TRBV6-1; j_call: TRBJ2-7; cdr3_nt: TGTGCCAGCAGTGAGACAGGCGGGAGTTCCGAGCAGTACTTC; cdr3_aa: CASSETGGSSEQYF
clone_size: NA; d_call: TRBD2; v_call: TRBV9; j_call: TRBJ2-3; cdr3_nt: TGTGCCAGCAGCGTATATTTAGCGGGAAACACAGATACGCAGTATTTT; cdr3_aa: CASSVYLAGNTDTQYF
clone_size: NA; d_call: NA; v_call: TRBV15; j_call: TRBJ2-1; cdr3_nt: TGTGCCACCAGCAAGGAGGGGGCTAGCAATGAGCAGTTCTTC; cdr3_aa: CATSKEGASNEQFF
clone_size: NA; d_call: NA; v_call: TRBV10-3; j_call: TRBJ2-2; cdr3_nt: TGTGCCATCAGTGCTAACACCGGGGAGCTGTTTTTT; cdr3_aa: CAISANTGELFF
clone_size: few; d_call: TRBD1; v_call: TRBV6-6; j_call: TRBJ1-5; cdr3_nt: TGTGCCAGCAGTTACCAAAGGGACAGGCAGGGACCTCAGCATTTT; cdr3_aa: CASSYQRDRQGPQHF
clone_size: NA; d_call: NA; v_call: TRBV28; j_call: TRBJ1-2; cdr3_nt: TGTGCCAGCAGTTTACGGGGGGTGGACTATGGCTACACCTTC; cdr3_aa: CASSLRGVDYGYTF
clone_size: NA; d_call: TRBD1; v_call: TRBV29-1; j_call: TRBJ1-1; cdr3_nt: TGCAGCGTCGCCGGGACAGTGAACACTGAAGCTTTCTTT; cdr3_aa: CSVAGTVNTEAFF
clone_size: many; d_call: NA; v_call: TRBV20-1; j_call: TRBJ1-2; cdr3_nt: TGCAGGGCGGGGGCATCCTATGGCTACACCTTC; cdr3_aa: CRAGASYGYTF
clone_size: NA; d_call: NA; v_call: TRBV10-3; j_call: TRBJ2-7; cdr3_nt: TGTGCCAACAGTGAGGCGTACCAGGGTAACGAGCAGTACTTC; cdr3_aa: CANSEAYQGNEQYF
clone_size: NA; d_call: NA; v_call: TRBV20-1; j_call: TRBJ2-1; cdr3_nt: TGCAGTGCTAGAGATATGGGGCGGTCAAGCTCCTACAATGAGCAGTTCTTC; cdr3_aa: CSARDMGRSSSYNEQFF
clone_size: few; d_call: TRBD2; v_call: TRBV7-6; j_call: TRBJ2-7; cdr3_nt: TGTGCCAGCAGCTCTAGCGGGAGGGCCGCCGAGCAGTACTTC; cdr3_aa: CASSSSGRAAEQYF
clone_size: NA; d_call: NA; v_call: TRBV2; j_call: TRBJ2-7; cdr3_nt: TGTGCCAGCAGTGACCTCCTACGAAAGTACTTC; cdr3_aa: CASSDLLRKYF
clone_size: NA; d_call: TRBD1; v_call: TRBV5-1; j_call: TRBJ2-7; cdr3_nt: TGCGCCAGCAGCCGGCGGGACAGGAACTACGAGCAGTACTTC; cdr3_aa: CASSRRDRNYEQYF
clone_size: few; d_call: NA; v_call: TRBV15; j_call: TRBJ2-7; cdr3_nt: TGTGCCACCAGCAGAGCAGAGGGGGGGACCTACGAGCAGTACTTC; cdr3_aa: CATSRAEGGTYEQYF
clone_size: NA; d_call: NA; v_call: TRBV27; j_call: TRBJ2-7; cdr3_nt: TGTGCCAGCCGTCAGAAACGGACAGCCCTGAGCTCCTACAATGAGCAGTACTTT; cdr3_aa: CASRQKRTALSSYNEQYF
clone_size: NA; d_call: TRBD2; v_call: TRBV7-2; j_call: TRBJ2-5; cdr3_nt: TGTGCCAGCAGAACCCTAGCGGGAGGCGGTGGGGAGACCCAGTACTTC; cdr3_aa: CASRTLAGGGGETQYF
clone_size: few; d_call: NA; v_call: TRBV5-1; j_call: TRBJ2-1; cdr3_nt: TGCGCCAGCAGCTTGGGGTATGACAATGAGCAGTTCTTC; cdr3_aa: CASSLGYDNEQFF
clone_size: NA; d_call: NA; v_call: TRBV2; j_call: TRBJ1-1; cdr3_nt: TGTGCCAGCAGTGGAGAGAACACTGAAGCTTTCTTT; cdr3_aa: CASSGENTEAFF
clone_size: NA; d_call: NA; v_call: TRBV7-9; j_call: TRBJ2-7; cdr3_nt: TGTGCCAGCAGCCTGGACGTACCTTCGGCCTACGAGCAGTACTTC; cdr3_aa: CASSLDVPSAYEQYF
clone_size: NA; d_call: NA; v_call: TRBV6-2/TRBV6-3; j_call: TRBJ1-5; cdr3_nt: TGTGCCAGCAGTTACGGCGGCAGGGTCGACCAGCCCCAGCATTTT; cdr3_aa: CASSYGGRVDQPQHF
clone_size: few; d_call: NA; v_call: TRBV9; j_call: TRBJ1-6; cdr3_nt: TGTGCCAGCAGCGTAGGCGGAAGTAATTCACCCCTCCACTTT; cdr3_aa: CASSVGGSNSPLHF
clone_size: few; d_call: TRBD2; v_call: TRBV7-9; j_call: TRBJ2-6; cdr3_nt: TGTGCCAGCAGCTCTTCCCCAGGGAGGGCGGCCGGGGCCAACGTCCTGACTTTC; cdr3_aa: CASSSSPGRAAGANVLTF
clone_size: few; d_call: NA; v_call: TRBV7-2; j_call: TRBJ1-5; cdr3_nt: TGTGCCAGCAGCTTAGTGTCTGGGACCCAGCCCCAGCATTTT; cdr3_aa: CASSLVSGTQPQHF
clone_size: NA; d_call: NA; v_call: TRBV25-1; j_call: TRBJ1-2; cdr3_nt: TGTGCCAGCAGTGGCGGGGGGCGCATCTATGGCTACACCTTC; cdr3_aa: CASSGGGRIYGYTF
clone_size: NA; d_call: TRBD1; v_call: TRBV5-1; j_call: TRBJ1-6; cdr3_nt: TGCGCCAGCAGCGTCGACAGGGGTACGGATTCACCCCTCCACTTT; cdr3_aa: CASSVDRGTDSPLHF
clone_size: once; d_call: TRBD1; v_call: TRBV24-1; j_call: TRBJ1-5; cdr3_nt: TGTGCCACCAGTGACGCGGACAGGGGCCAGCCCCAGCATTTT; cdr3_aa: CATSDADRGQPQHF
clone_size: NA; d_call: NA; v_call: TRBV18; j_call: TRBJ1-1; cdr3_nt: TGTGCCAGCTCACCGTCACGGCGAAACACTGAAGCTTTCTTT; cdr3_aa: CASSPSRRNTEAFF
clone_size: NA; d_call: NA; v_call: TRBV29-1; j_call: TRBJ2-7; cdr3_nt: TGCAGCGTTGATCGCGGTTACCCATCCTACGAGCAGTACTTC; cdr3_aa: CSVDRGYPSYEQYF
clone_size: NA; d_call: NA; v_call: TRBV19; j_call: TRBJ2-4; cdr3_nt: TGTGCCAGTAGTATAGGGGGTATACCTATACTAGCCAAAAACATTCAGTACTTC; cdr3_aa: CASSIGGIPILAKNIQYF
clone_size: NA; d_call: NA; v_call: TRBV29-1; j_call: TRBJ2-7; cdr3_nt: TGCAGCGTTGAAACGAGCTCCTACGAGCAGTACTTC; cdr3_aa: CSVETSSYEQYF
clone_size: NA; d_call: TRBD2; v_call: TRBV9; j_call: TRBJ2-7; cdr3_nt: TGTGCCAGCAGCGTAGATGCGGGAGTTATCTACGAGCAGTACTTC; cdr3_aa: CASSVDAGVIYEQYF
clone_size: NA; d_call: NA; v_call: TRBV12-3/TRBV12-4; j_call: TRBJ1-1; cdr3_nt: TGTGCCAGCAGTTTAGAAGCGGCTCTGAACACTGAAGCTTTCTTT; cdr3_aa: CASSLEAALNTEAFF
clone_size: NA; d_call: NA; v_call: TRBV12-3/TRBV12-4; j_call: TRBJ1-2; cdr3_nt: TGTGCCAGCAGTGCATCAGGGAATTATGGCTACACCTTC; cdr3_aa: CASSASGNYGYTF
clone_size: NA; d_call: NA; v_call: TRBV7-2; j_call: TRBJ1-5; cdr3_nt: TGTGCCAGCAGCTCCCTAGGCGTTTATAGCAATCAGCCCCAGCATTTT; cdr3_aa: CASSSLGVYSNQPQHF
clone_size: NA; d_call: TRBD1; v_call: TRBV2; j_call: TRBJ2-5; cdr3_nt: TGTGCCAGCAGAAGGACAGGGGGAGGACGGCAAGAGACCCAGTACTTC; cdr3_aa: CASRRTGGGRQETQYF
clone_size: NA; d_call: TRBD1; v_call: TRBV5-5; j_call: TRBJ2-7; cdr3_nt: TGTGCCAGCAGCGCGACATGGGACAGGGCCTACGAGCAGTACTTC; cdr3_aa: CASSATWDRAYEQYF
clone_size: few; d_call: NA; v_call: TRBV20-1; j_call: TRBJ1-4; cdr3_nt: TGCAGTGCCAGAGACCCCTTCTGGGAAAAACTGTTTTTT; cdr3_aa: CSARDPFWEKLFF